This T cell receptor (beta chain) was retrieved from a study of control samples from healthy donors and cancer patients. The table came from immunoSEQ multiplex PCR; TCRdb's copy has only in-frame clones and leaves some out. The sample contains tens of thousands of clones, 75% to 90% of which appear only once. Specimen: blood. This clonotype was obtained from a man aged 55 to 70 in good health.

The chain's CDR3 is CASSLGGQISGYTF. The CDR3 DNA sequence: TGTGCCAGCAGCTTGGGGGGTCAGATCTCTGGCTACACCTTC. The chain couples TRBV7-9 to TRBJ1-2; weak D call: TRBD1 (5 bases). CDR3 length equals 14 residues. Per the germline V gene, CDR1 is SEHNR and CDR2 is FQNEAQ (reference sequence). Trimming took off 3 bases at V and 7 bases at J, with 15 bases between the two ends.